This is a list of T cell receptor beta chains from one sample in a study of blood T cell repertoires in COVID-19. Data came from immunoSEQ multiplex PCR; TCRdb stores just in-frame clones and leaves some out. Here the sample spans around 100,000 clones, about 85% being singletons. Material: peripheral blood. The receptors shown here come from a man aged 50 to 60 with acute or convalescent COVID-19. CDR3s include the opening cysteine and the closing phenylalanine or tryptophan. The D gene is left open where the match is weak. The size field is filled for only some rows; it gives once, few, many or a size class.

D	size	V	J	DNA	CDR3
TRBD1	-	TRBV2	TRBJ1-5	TGTGCCAGCAGAGGACAGGGCGGTCAGCCCCAGCATTTT	CASRGQGGQPQHF
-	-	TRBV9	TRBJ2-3	TGTGCCAGCAGCGTTACGGCGGAGAGCACAGATACGCAGTATTTT	CASSVTAESTDTQYF
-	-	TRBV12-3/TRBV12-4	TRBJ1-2	TGTGCCAGCAGTTTAGGAGGCCCTTACACCTTC	CASSLGGPYTF
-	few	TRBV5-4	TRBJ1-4	TGTGCCAGCAGCCAAGGTCCCAGGCTCGATTTCGAAAAACTGTTTTTT	CASSQGPRLDFEKLFF
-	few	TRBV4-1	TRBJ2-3	TGCGCCAGCAGCCATGCAGGGTCGGGACTCCTCACAGATACGCAGTATTTT	CASSHAGSGLLTDTQYF
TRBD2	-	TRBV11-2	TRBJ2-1	TGTGCCAGCAGCTTGCGGGGGGGCCTGGGCGATGAGCAGTTCTTC	CASSLRGGLGDEQFF
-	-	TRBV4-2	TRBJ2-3	TGTGCCAGCAGCCAAGATTTCCCGGGGCCGGGGGAAAGCACAGATACGCAGTATTTT	CASSQDFPGPGESTDTQYF
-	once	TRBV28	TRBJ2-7	TGTGCCAGCAGTCACCAGACAGGTGGGGCCTACGAGCAGTACTTC	CASSHQTGGAYEQYF
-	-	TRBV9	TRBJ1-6	TGTGCCAGCAGCGTAACAGGGTTTAATTCACCCCTCCACTTT	CASSVTGFNSPLHF
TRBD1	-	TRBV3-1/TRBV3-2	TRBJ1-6	TGTGCCAGCAGCCAAGGGGACAGTAATTCACCCCTCCACTTT	CASSQGDSNSPLHF